This is a list of T cell receptor beta chains from one sample in a study of blood T cell repertoires in COVID-19. The data were produced by immunoSEQ multiplex PCR, yet TCRdb's version contains in-frame clones alone and is incomplete. The table lists some 30,000 clones, approximately 88% of them singletons. The sequenced material came from peripheral blood. The receptor set was obtained from a man at least 80 years old with active COVID-19. CDR3s include the opening cysteine and the closing phenylalanine or tryptophan. The D gene is left open where the match is weak. Clone size appears in some rows only: once, few, many, or a class for an expanded clone.

abundance,v_gene,j_gene,d_gene,CDR3nt,CDR3aa
-,TRBV5-1,TRBJ2-7,-,TGCGCCAGCAGCTTGGACAGGTACGAGCAGTACTTC,CASSLDRYEQYF
-,TRBV25-1,TRBJ1-6,-,TGTGCCAGCCATGCGGGCCAGTATAATTCACCCCTCCACTTT,CASHAGQYNSPLHF
-,TRBV20-1,TRBJ2-1,TRBD2,TGCAGTGCCTTAGCGGGTGACACGCAGTTCTTC,CSALAGDTQFF
-,TRBV19,TRBJ2-3,TRBD2,TGTGCCAGTAGTGAGGGGAGGGGATTAGATACGCAGTATTTT,CASSEGRGLDTQYF
few,TRBV29-1,TRBJ1-5,TRBD1,TGCAGCGTTCGATCCGGGACAGGGAATCAGCCCCAGCATTTT,CSVRSGTGNQPQHF
-,TRBV4-2,TRBJ2-7,-,TGTGCCAGCTCTATCTCGGAGCGGAACTACGAGCAGTACTTC,CASSISERNYEQYF
-,TRBV2,TRBJ2-3,-,TGTGCCAGCAACCTGATGGCTGATACGCAGTATTTT,CASNLMADTQYF
-,TRBV5-1,TRBJ1-4,-,TGCGCCAGCAGCTTGGCAGGGATTGGTGAAAAACTGTTTTTT,CASSLAGIGEKLFF
-,TRBV27,TRBJ2-7,TRBD2,TGTGCCAGCAGCCCAAGGCGGGGAGGGGTAGTCGAGCAGTACTTC,CASSPRRGGVVEQYF
-,TRBV11-2,TRBJ1-1,-,TGTGCCAGCAGCTTAAGACAGTGGAACACTGAAGCTTTCTTT,CASSLRQWNTEAFF
-,TRBV5-1,TRBJ2-1,TRBD2,TGCGCCAGCAGGGGGGGGAATACCTACAATGAGCAGTTCTTC,CASRGGNTYNEQFF
-,TRBV3-1/TRBV3-2,TRBJ1-1,-,TGTGCCAGCAGCCAGGCAGAGAACACTGAAGCTTTCTTT,CASSQAENTEAFF
-,TRBV10-3,TRBJ2-7,-,TGTGCCATCAGCCTGGAGGGTGGCGAGCAGTACTTC,CAISLEGGEQYF
-,TRBV7-2,TRBJ2-2,TRBD2,TGTGCCAGCAGCCGGCAGCGGGGCGCGAACACCGGGGAGCTGTTTTTT,CASSRQRGANTGELFF
-,TRBV5-8,TRBJ1-5,TRBD1,TGTGCCAGCAGCTTGGCCCAGGGGGATCGTCAGCCCCAGCATTTT,CASSLAQGDRQPQHF
-,TRBV28,TRBJ2-5,TRBD1,TGTGCCAGCAGTTCATCCGGGACAGTACAAGAGACCCAGTACTTC,CASSSSGTVQETQYF
-,TRBV6-5,TRBJ1-6,TRBD1,TGTGCCAGCAGTTACTCGTTGGACAGGGTTAATTCACCCCTCCACTTT,CASSYSLDRVNSPLHF
-,TRBV19,TRBJ2-5,TRBD1,TGTGCCAGTAGTAACGGAGACAGGGCCCCGGAGACCCAGTACTTC,CASSNGDRAPETQYF
once,TRBV7-2,TRBJ2-5,-,TGTGCCAGCAGCTTAGTAGCTACGGCCAGGGTCACACAAGAGACCCAGTACTTC,CASSLVATARVTQETQYF
-,TRBV4-1,TRBJ2-3,TRBD1,TGCGCCAGCAGCCAAGCAGGGGGCGCGACAGATACGCAGTATTTT,CASSQAGGATDTQYF
-,TRBV18,TRBJ2-1,-,TGTGCCAGCCGGGTAGGTCCCGGGACCTACAATGAGCAGTTCTTC,CASRVGPGTYNEQFF
-,TRBV6-6,TRBJ1-1,TRBD1,TGTGCCAGCAGCCGACAGGGCCTCCGCGAAGCTTTCTTT,CASSRQGLREAFF
-,TRBV5-1,TRBJ2-7,TRBD2,TGCGCCAGCAGCATCGCGGGGGGGAGGAACTACGAGCAGTACTTC,CASSIAGGRNYEQYF